This T cell receptor beta chain was obtained from a study of T cell responses to AZD1222 COVID-19 vaccine. General observations from the study: Nearly half of spike-specific TCRs reportedly target variant regions that are unmutated in the B.1.351 and B.1.1.7 variants. Spike-wide vaccine-associated CD4 TCRs dominated at 160-218 and 743-854.

Clones were read by immunoSEQ multiplex PCR, and TCRdb kept only the in-frame ones, dropping some. Counted here are about 120,000 clones, 85% to 95% occurring once; the ten biggest clones make up 5%. As regards this clone: The antigen remains undetermined.

Second doses that came at about 4 or about 12 weeks were put together. Trimming pared 2 bases from V and 1 base from J, leaving 9 bases between. CDR3 length: 14 residues. Germline V gene data show CDR1 as SGDLS and CDR2 as YYNGEE. The chain employs TRBV9 and TRBJ1-1; D may be TRBD1 (6 bases). Material: peripheral blood, obtained 28 days after the second AZD1222 dose. The sequence was collected from an adult who received the AZD1222 COVID-19 vaccine. The CDR3, as DNA: TGTGCCAGCAGCGTGATGACAGGGAACACTGAAGCTTTCTTT. Amino acid sequence: CASSVMTGNTEAFF.